Sequencing of this T cell receptor beta chain was carried out in a study of T cells in Graves' hyperthyroidism and ophthalmopathy. General study findings and limits: A model of 13 V-J pairs discriminated ophthalmopathy from stable hyperthyroidism.

TCR beta CDR3 regions were amplified from RNA. The study used the HTBI primer set for a first-round RT-PCR of the TCR CDR3. TCRdb re-derived calls from the multiplex PCR reads in MiXCR, one entry per CDR3 protein. The sample has roughly 580,000 distinct CDR3 sequences, approximately 15% seen once. On the basis of clinical symptoms, serum thyroxine and TRAb, thyroid ultrasound and orbital computed tomography, diagnoses were made. Germline assignment: CDR1 SGHVS and CDR2 FQNEAQ. V was clipped by 6 bases and J by 4 bases, with 15 bases between them. CDR3 length: 14 residues. In its sample, this clonotype was seen a few times. The antigen is not known.

Sequencing used blood. The chain is built from TRBV7-8 and TRBJ2-5, with a weak D call TRBD1 (5 bases). This receptor was identified in a woman in her thirties with Graves' hyperthyroidism that later progressed to Graves' ophthalmopathy. The CDR3 bases are TGTGCCAGCAGACTAACAGGCGCGTTAGAGACCCAGTACTTC. Protein product: CASRLTGALETQYF. The variable domain in full, with the rest retrieved from reference TRBV7-8 and TRBJ2-5, is GAGVSQSPRYKVAKRGQDVALRCDPISGHVSLFWYQQALGQGPEFLTYFQNEAQLDKSGLPSDRFFAERPEGSVSTLKIQRTQQEDSAVYLCASRLTGALETQYFGPGTRLLVL.